This T cell receptor (beta chain) was identified during a study of blood T cells in healthy people across ages. Study outcomes and limitations: Diversity was estimated from one million T cells, and these estimates were considered underestimates.

Trimming removed 7 bases at V and 2 bases at J, with 5 bases between. This CDR3 has 11 residues. The germline V gene has CDR1 MGHDK and CDR2 SYGVNS. A second about 6 to 12 cycle PCR used barcoded and J-beta primers. Carrying 12 random nucleotides, a template-switch adaptor labeled each individual cDNA molecule. TCRdb itself ran the 5' RACE reads through MiXCR, one entry per CDR3 protein. The repertoire consists of roughly 1,300,000 distinct CDR3 sequences, with roughly 59% occurring once and the leading ten covering 6.5% to 8%. There are a few counts of this clonotype. Its antigen is as yet unknown. V gene TRBV25-1 combines with J gene TRBJ2-5, with D uncertain. Material: blood. The clonotype originates from a man between 18 and 35 years old in good health. CDR3 DNA sequence: TGTGCCAGCAATTCACAAGAGACCCAGTACTTC. Encoded protein: CASNSQETQYF. Full variable domain (missing parts from reference TRBV25-1 and TRBJ2-5): EADIYQTPRYLVIGTGKKITLECSQTMGHDKMYWYQQDPGMELHLIHYSYGVNSTEKGDLSSESTVSRIRTEHFPLTLESARPSHTSQYLCASNSQETQYFGPGTRLLVL.